Listed below are T cell receptor beta chains from one sample, sequenced in a study of blood T cell repertoires in COVID-19. This table comes from immunoSEQ multiplex PCR, and its TCRdb copy is limited to in-frame clones, with some not included. The sample lists some 140,000 clones, around 85% occurring once. Sequencing input: peripheral blood. These receptor sequences come from a man in his sixties with COVID-19, enrolled during active disease. The CDR3 runs from the conserved cysteine through the conserved F or W. Each record gives: J gene, CDR3 length, D gene, clone size, V gene, CDR3 protein, CDR3 DNA. A D gene is named only where the DNA matches it firmly. Clone sizes are given selectively: once, few, many, or a class where the clone is expanded.

j_call: TRBJ1-5
cdr3_length: 15
d_call: TRBD1
clone_size: NA
v_call: TRBV6-5
cdr3_aa: CASRPGTGGNQPQHF
cdr3_nt: TGTGCCAGCAGACCCGGGACAGGGGGCAATCAGCCCCAGCATTTT

j_call: TRBJ2-7
cdr3_length: 17
d_call: NA
clone_size: NA
v_call: TRBV7-3
cdr3_aa: CASSQHHLSTGSYEQYF
cdr3_nt: TGTGCCAGCAGCCAACATCACCTCTCTACAGGTTCCTACGAGCAGTACTTC

j_call: TRBJ1-1
cdr3_length: 12
d_call: NA
clone_size: NA
v_call: TRBV6-2/TRBV6-3
cdr3_aa: CASSRPGTEAFF
cdr3_nt: TGTGCCAGCAGCCGACCCGGGACTGAAGCTTTCTTT

j_call: TRBJ1-1
cdr3_length: 16
d_call: NA
clone_size: NA
v_call: TRBV14
cdr3_aa: CASSPRVWWGDTEAFF
cdr3_nt: TGTGCCAGCAGCCCGAGGGTTTGGTGGGGTGACACTGAAGCTTTCTTT

j_call: TRBJ2-2
cdr3_length: 15
d_call: TRBD2
clone_size: NA
v_call: TRBV15
cdr3_aa: CATLAGVSNTGELFF
cdr3_nt: TGTGCCACATTAGCGGGGGTCTCGAACACCGGGGAGCTGTTTTTT

j_call: TRBJ2-7
cdr3_length: 15
d_call: NA
clone_size: NA
v_call: TRBV19
cdr3_aa: CASSIRRTDSYEQYF
cdr3_nt: TGTGCCAGTAGTATTAGGAGGACAGACTCCTACGAGCAGTACTTC

j_call: TRBJ1-2
cdr3_length: 14
d_call: NA
clone_size: NA
v_call: TRBV7-9
cdr3_aa: CASIAGESSNGYTF
cdr3_nt: TGTGCCAGCATCGCAGGGGAGTCGAGTAATGGCTACACCTTC

j_call: TRBJ2-6
cdr3_length: 17
d_call: TRBD1
clone_size: NA
v_call: TRBV5-1
cdr3_aa: CASSQTGVSSGANVLTF
cdr3_nt: TGCGCCAGCAGCCAGACAGGGGTAAGCTCTGGGGCCAACGTCCTGACTTTC

j_call: TRBJ2-7
cdr3_length: 14
d_call: NA
clone_size: NA
v_call: TRBV3-1/TRBV3-2
cdr3_aa: CASSQAGKTYEQYF
cdr3_nt: TGTGCCAGCAGCCAGGCCGGGAAAACCTACGAGCAGTACTTC

j_call: TRBJ2-7
cdr3_length: 13
d_call: NA
clone_size: NA
v_call: TRBV9
cdr3_aa: CASSVEGAYEQYF
cdr3_nt: TGTGCCAGCAGCGTTGAGGGCGCCTACGAGCAGTACTTC

j_call: TRBJ1-5
cdr3_length: 16
d_call: TRBD1
clone_size: NA
v_call: TRBV19
cdr3_aa: CASSATTGGFNQPQHF
cdr3_nt: TGTGCCAGTAGTGCCACGACAGGGGGGTTCAATCAGCCCCAGCATTTT

j_call: TRBJ1-2
cdr3_length: 14
d_call: TRBD1
clone_size: NA
v_call: TRBV14
cdr3_aa: CASSQTRTGDGYTF
cdr3_nt: TGTGCCAGCAGCCAGACCAGGACAGGGGATGGCTACACCTTC

j_call: TRBJ2-1
cdr3_length: 17
d_call: TRBD2
clone_size: few
v_call: TRBV4-2
cdr3_aa: CASSQELAGGPIDEQFF
cdr3_nt: TGTGCCAGCAGCCAAGAGTTAGCGGGGGGGCCTATCGATGAGCAGTTCTTC

j_call: TRBJ1-1
cdr3_length: 15
d_call: NA
clone_size: NA
v_call: TRBV7-3
cdr3_aa: CASSLAPRPNTEAFF
cdr3_nt: TGTGCCAGCAGCTTAGCCCCCAGGCCGAACACTGAAGCTTTCTTT

j_call: TRBJ1-1
cdr3_length: 14
d_call: TRBD1
clone_size: NA
v_call: TRBV6-4
cdr3_aa: CASRGQGSNTEAFF
cdr3_nt: TGTGCCAGCAGGGGACAGGGATCGAACACTGAAGCTTTCTTT

j_call: TRBJ1-1
cdr3_length: 14
d_call: NA
clone_size: NA
v_call: TRBV18
cdr3_aa: CASSLLGGNTEAFF
cdr3_nt: TGTGCCAGCTCACTTCTCGGGGGAAACACTGAAGCTTTCTTT

j_call: TRBJ2-3
cdr3_length: 15
d_call: TRBD1
clone_size: NA
v_call: TRBV27
cdr3_aa: CASSLQGARGDTQYF
cdr3_nt: TGTGCCAGCAGTCTACAGGGGGCGCGGGGAGATACGCAGTATTTT

j_call: TRBJ2-5
cdr3_length: 14
d_call: NA
clone_size: once
v_call: TRBV6-5
cdr3_aa: CASRERTPQETQYF
cdr3_nt: TGTGCCAGCAGAGAGAGGACACCTCAAGAGACCCAGTACTTC

j_call: TRBJ2-5
cdr3_length: 16
d_call: TRBD2
clone_size: NA
v_call: TRBV7-2
cdr3_aa: CASSLKASGGQETQYF
cdr3_nt: TGTGCCAGCAGCTTAAAGGCTAGCGGGGGGCAAGAGACCCAGTACTTC

j_call: TRBJ2-1
cdr3_length: 15
d_call: TRBD2
clone_size: NA
v_call: TRBV24-1
cdr3_aa: CATSMTSGSINEQFF
cdr3_nt: TGTGCCACCAGTATGACTAGCGGGAGCATCAATGAGCAGTTCTTC

j_call: TRBJ1-2
cdr3_length: 16
d_call: NA
clone_size: NA
v_call: TRBV7-9
cdr3_aa: CASSLYPLRNEDGYTF
cdr3_nt: TGTGCCAGCAGCTTATATCCCCTTCGGAACGAGGATGGCTACACCTTC

j_call: TRBJ1-1
cdr3_length: 13
d_call: TRBD1
clone_size: NA
v_call: TRBV9
cdr3_aa: CASRKGGFGEAFF
cdr3_nt: TGTGCCAGCAGGAAAGGGGGCTTTGGTGAAGCTTTCTTT

j_call: TRBJ1-4
cdr3_length: 15
d_call: TRBD1
clone_size: NA
v_call: TRBV6-5
cdr3_aa: CASSYSGGGGEKLFF
cdr3_nt: TGTGCCAGCAGTTACTCAGGGGGCGGTGGTGAAAAACTGTTTTTT

j_call: TRBJ2-1
cdr3_length: 15
d_call: TRBD2
clone_size: NA
v_call: TRBV6-5
cdr3_aa: CASSYLLAGDNEQFF
cdr3_nt: TGTGCCAGCAGTTACCTGCTAGCGGGGGACAATGAGCAGTTCTTC

j_call: TRBJ2-4
cdr3_length: 13
d_call: NA
clone_size: NA
v_call: TRBV5-5
cdr3_aa: CASSLQGKDIQYF
cdr3_nt: TGTGCCAGCAGCTTGCAGGGAAAAGACATTCAGTACTTC

j_call: TRBJ1-6
cdr3_length: 14
d_call: NA
clone_size: NA
v_call: TRBV4-3
cdr3_aa: CASSLTGDNSPLHF
cdr3_nt: TGCGCCAGCAGCCTAACAGGAGATAATTCACCCCTCCACTTT

j_call: TRBJ1-5
cdr3_length: 14
d_call: NA
clone_size: NA
v_call: TRBV28
cdr3_aa: CASSHIDRNQPQHF
cdr3_nt: TGTGCCAGCAGTCATATCGACAGGAATCAGCCCCAGCATTTT

j_call: TRBJ2-7
cdr3_length: 18
d_call: NA
clone_size: NA
v_call: TRBV21-1
cdr3_aa: CASTPRVGPASGVYEQYF
cdr3_nt: TGTGCCAGCACCCCAAGAGTTGGGCCCGCGTCCGGGGTCTACGAGCAGTACTTC

j_call: TRBJ2-6
cdr3_length: 15
d_call: NA
clone_size: NA
v_call: TRBV6-5
cdr3_aa: CASSPLLSGANVLTF
cdr3_nt: TGTGCCAGCAGCCCCCTCCTCTCTGGGGCCAACGTCCTGACTTTC

j_call: TRBJ1-1
cdr3_length: 15
d_call: TRBD1
clone_size: few
v_call: TRBV4-2
cdr3_aa: CASSPDRGLWTEAFF
cdr3_nt: TGTGCCAGCAGCCCCGACAGGGGCCTGTGGACTGAAGCTTTCTTT

j_call: TRBJ1-2
cdr3_length: 15
d_call: NA
clone_size: NA
v_call: TRBV4-3
cdr3_aa: CASSQGAQYGYGYTF
cdr3_nt: TGCGCCAGCAGCCAAGGGGCGCAGTACGGCTATGGCTACACCTTC

j_call: TRBJ2-7
cdr3_length: 13
d_call: NA
clone_size: NA
v_call: TRBV6-2/TRBV6-3
cdr3_aa: CASSYLTVYEQYF
cdr3_nt: TGTGCCAGCAGTTACTTGACAGTCTACGAGCAGTACTTC

j_call: TRBJ2-3
cdr3_length: 16
d_call: NA
clone_size: NA
v_call: TRBV5-4
cdr3_aa: CASSRVAETGTDTQYF
cdr3_nt: TGTGCCAGCAGCCGTGTAGCGGAGACCGGCACAGATACGCAGTATTTT

j_call: TRBJ2-2
cdr3_length: 15
d_call: NA
clone_size: NA
v_call: TRBV5-5
cdr3_aa: CASSLTGTYTGELFF
cdr3_nt: TGTGCCAGCAGCCTAACCGGGACATACACCGGGGAGCTGTTTTTT

j_call: TRBJ1-1
cdr3_length: 13
d_call: TRBD1
clone_size: NA
v_call: TRBV7-9
cdr3_aa: CASRAGGLTEAFF
cdr3_nt: TGTGCCAGCAGAGCAGGGGGCTTGACTGAAGCTTTCTTT

j_call: TRBJ1-5
cdr3_length: 16
d_call: NA
clone_size: NA
v_call: TRBV19
cdr3_aa: CASSPARGRGNQPQHF
cdr3_nt: TGTGCCAGTAGTCCCGCGAGGGGGAGAGGGAATCAGCCCCAGCATTTT

j_call: TRBJ2-1
cdr3_length: 14
d_call: NA
clone_size: NA
v_call: TRBV13
cdr3_aa: CASRGEGVHNEQFF
cdr3_nt: TGTGCCAGCAGAGGAGAGGGTGTCCACAATGAGCAGTTCTTC

j_call: TRBJ1-4
cdr3_length: 16
d_call: NA
clone_size: NA
v_call: TRBV4-3
cdr3_aa: CASSQDGLGTNEKLFF
cdr3_nt: TGCGCCAGCAGCCAAGATGGGTTGGGCACTAATGAAAAACTGTTTTTT

j_call: TRBJ2-6
cdr3_length: 15
d_call: NA
clone_size: NA
v_call: TRBV7-9
cdr3_aa: CASSLRVAGANVLTF
cdr3_nt: TGTGCCAGCAGCCTAAGAGTAGCTGGGGCCAACGTCCTGACTTTC

j_call: TRBJ1-2
cdr3_length: 13
d_call: TRBD1
clone_size: NA
v_call: TRBV5-8
cdr3_aa: CASSFEGAPGYTF
cdr3_nt: TGTGCCAGCAGCTTCGAGGGGGCGCCGGGCTACACCTTC

j_call: TRBJ2-6
cdr3_length: 19
d_call: TRBD1
clone_size: NA
v_call: TRBV4-3
cdr3_aa: CASRREGQGARGGANVLTF
cdr3_nt: TGCGCCAGCCGCCGAGAGGGACAGGGGGCTCGAGGAGGGGCCAACGTCCTGACTTTC

j_call: TRBJ1-1
cdr3_length: 12
d_call: NA
clone_size: NA
v_call: TRBV11-1
cdr3_aa: CASSRSGFEAFF
cdr3_nt: TGTGCCAGCAGCCGTTCCGGGTTTGAAGCTTTCTTT

j_call: TRBJ1-6
cdr3_length: 16
d_call: TRBD1
clone_size: NA
v_call: TRBV19
cdr3_aa: CASSMEGAFYNSPLHF
cdr3_nt: TGTGCCAGTAGTATGGAGGGGGCATTCTATAATTCACCCCTCCACTTT

j_call: TRBJ1-5
cdr3_length: 15
d_call: NA
clone_size: NA
v_call: TRBV19
cdr3_aa: CASSMEDLRNQPQHF
cdr3_nt: TGTGCCAGTAGTATGGAGGACCTTCGCAATCAGCCCCAGCATTTT

j_call: TRBJ2-7
cdr3_length: 16
d_call: TRBD2
clone_size: once
v_call: TRBV5-1
cdr3_aa: CASSLREAGGPYEQYF
cdr3_nt: TGCGCCAGCAGCTTGAGGGAGGCGGGGGGACCCTACGAGCAGTACTTC

j_call: TRBJ2-1
cdr3_length: 14
d_call: NA
clone_size: few
v_call: TRBV5-1
cdr3_aa: CASRGPLIDNEQFF
cdr3_nt: TGCGCCAGCAGGGGGCCCCTAATTGACAATGAGCAGTTCTTC

j_call: TRBJ2-7
cdr3_length: 13
d_call: NA
clone_size: NA
v_call: TRBV5-1
cdr3_aa: CASSLVVRDEQYF
cdr3_nt: TGCGCCAGCAGCTTGGTAGTACGGGACGAGCAGTACTTC

j_call: TRBJ2-1
cdr3_length: 15
d_call: NA
clone_size: NA
v_call: TRBV6-2/TRBV6-3
cdr3_aa: CASSHGQSFNNEQFF
cdr3_nt: TGTGCCAGCAGTCATGGGCAGAGCTTCAACAATGAGCAGTTCTTC

j_call: TRBJ2-5
cdr3_length: 12
d_call: NA
clone_size: NA
v_call: TRBV5-1
cdr3_aa: CASSGDTRSQYF
cdr3_nt: TGCGCCAGCAGCGGGGACACCAGGTCCCAGTACTTC

j_call: TRBJ2-2
cdr3_length: 14
d_call: TRBD1
clone_size: NA
v_call: TRBV3-1/TRBV3-2
cdr3_aa: CASSSTGVTGELFF
cdr3_nt: TGTGCCAGCAGTTCGACAGGGGTCACCGGGGAGCTGTTTTTT

j_call: TRBJ1-1
cdr3_length: 14
d_call: NA
clone_size: NA
v_call: TRBV28
cdr3_aa: CASSLPQHNNEAFF
cdr3_nt: TGTGCCAGCAGTTTACCCCAACATAATAATGAAGCTTTCTTT

j_call: TRBJ1-3
cdr3_length: 14
d_call: NA
clone_size: NA
v_call: TRBV5-5
cdr3_aa: CASRSEASGNTIYF
cdr3_nt: TGTGCCAGCAGATCGGAGGCTTCTGGAAACACCATATATTTT

j_call: TRBJ1-5
cdr3_length: 13
d_call: NA
clone_size: NA
v_call: TRBV12-3/TRBV12-4
cdr3_aa: CASSLGLRQPQHF
cdr3_nt: TGTGCCAGCAGTTTGGGGCTCAGGCAGCCCCAGCATTTT

j_call: TRBJ2-5
cdr3_length: 16
d_call: TRBD2
clone_size: NA
v_call: TRBV7-3
cdr3_aa: CASSLGAGAFQETQYF
cdr3_nt: TGTGCCAGCAGCTTAGGAGCGGGAGCTTTCCAAGAGACCCAGTACTTC

j_call: TRBJ2-6
cdr3_length: 15
d_call: NA
clone_size: NA
v_call: TRBV5-1
cdr3_aa: CASSFFSSGANVLTF
cdr3_nt: TGCGCCAGCAGCTTTTTTAGCTCTGGGGCCAACGTCCTGACTTTC

j_call: TRBJ1-1
cdr3_length: 12
d_call: NA
clone_size: NA
v_call: TRBV12-3/TRBV12-4
cdr3_aa: CASRLTAREAFF
cdr3_nt: TGTGCCAGCAGGTTGACGGCGAGGGAAGCTTTCTTT

j_call: TRBJ2-7
cdr3_length: 15
d_call: NA
clone_size: NA
v_call: TRBV19
cdr3_aa: CASSISAQVSYEQYF
cdr3_nt: TGTGCCAGTAGTATATCAGCACAGGTTTCCTACGAGCAGTACTTC

j_call: TRBJ2-3
cdr3_length: 13
d_call: TRBD2
clone_size: NA
v_call: TRBV19
cdr3_aa: CASSGGGPDTQYF
cdr3_nt: TGTGCCAGTAGTGGGGGAGGGCCAGATACGCAGTATTTT

j_call: TRBJ2-3
cdr3_length: 15
d_call: NA
clone_size: few
v_call: TRBV2
cdr3_aa: CASSALAGSTDTQYF
cdr3_nt: TGTGCCAGCAGTGCGCTGGCAGGGAGCACAGATACGCAGTATTTT